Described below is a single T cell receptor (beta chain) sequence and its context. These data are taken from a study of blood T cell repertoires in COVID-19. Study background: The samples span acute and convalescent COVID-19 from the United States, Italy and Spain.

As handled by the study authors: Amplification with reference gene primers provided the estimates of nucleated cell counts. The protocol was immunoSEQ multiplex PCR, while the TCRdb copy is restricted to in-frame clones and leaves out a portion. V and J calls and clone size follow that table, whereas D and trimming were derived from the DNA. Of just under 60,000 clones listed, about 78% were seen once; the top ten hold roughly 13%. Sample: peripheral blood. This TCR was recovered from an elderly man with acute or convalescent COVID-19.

DNA of the CDR3: TGCGCCAGCAGCCCAGGACTAGCGGTGGCAACAGATACGCAGTATTTT. It encodes CASSPGLAVATDTQYF. The rearrangement uses TRBV5-1 and TRBJ2-3; TRBD2 matches 10 bases. This CDR3 comprises 16 residues. The V gene's germline CDR1 is SGHRS and CDR2 YFSETQ. V lost 4 bases, J lost 3 bases, and 8 bases stayed unmatched.